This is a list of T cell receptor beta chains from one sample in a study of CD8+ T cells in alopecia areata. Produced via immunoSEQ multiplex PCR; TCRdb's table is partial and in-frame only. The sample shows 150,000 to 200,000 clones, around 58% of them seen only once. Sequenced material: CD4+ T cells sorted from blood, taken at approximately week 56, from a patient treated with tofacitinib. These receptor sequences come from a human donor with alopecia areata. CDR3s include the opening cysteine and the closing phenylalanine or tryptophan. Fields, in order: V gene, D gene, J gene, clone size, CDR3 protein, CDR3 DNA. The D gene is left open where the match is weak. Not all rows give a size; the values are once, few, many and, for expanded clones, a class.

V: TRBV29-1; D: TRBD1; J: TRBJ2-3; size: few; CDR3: CSVGQGGQDTQYF; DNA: TGCAGCGTTGGACAGGGCGGGCAGGATACGCAGTATTTT
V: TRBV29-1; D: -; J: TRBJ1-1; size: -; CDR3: CSVGSTDTEAFF; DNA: TGCAGCGTCGGGAGCACAGACACTGAAGCTTTCTTT
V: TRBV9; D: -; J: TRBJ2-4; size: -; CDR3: CASSVAVGGRGENIQYF; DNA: TGTGCCAGCAGCGTAGCTGTGGGGGGGCGCGGGGAAAACATTCAGTACTTC
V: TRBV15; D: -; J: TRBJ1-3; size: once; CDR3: CATSRVGGINTIYF; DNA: TGTGCCACCAGCAGAGTCGGGGGGATAAACACCATATATTTT
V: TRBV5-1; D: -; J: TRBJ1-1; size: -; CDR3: CASSLASGVRNTEAFF; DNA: TGCGCCAGCAGCTTGGCGTCGGGGGTACGGAACACTGAAGCTTTCTTT
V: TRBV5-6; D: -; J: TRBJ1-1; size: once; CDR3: CASRSGPSTEAFF; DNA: TGTGCCAGCAGATCAGGCCCGAGCACTGAAGCTTTCTTT
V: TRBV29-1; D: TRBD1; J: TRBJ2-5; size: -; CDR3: CSVKPGTAYQETQYF; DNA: TGCAGCGTGAAGCCCGGGACAGCTTACCAAGAGACCCAGTACTTC
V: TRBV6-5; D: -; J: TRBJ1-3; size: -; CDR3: CASSYSSGNTIYF; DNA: TGTGCCAGCAGTTACAGCTCTGGAAACACCATATATTTT
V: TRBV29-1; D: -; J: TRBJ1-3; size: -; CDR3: CSVVGSAGNTIYF; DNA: TGCAGCGTTGTAGGGTCGGCTGGAAACACCATATATTTT
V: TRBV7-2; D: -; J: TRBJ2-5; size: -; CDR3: CASSLQETQYF; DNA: TGTGCCAGCAGCTTACAGGAGACCCAGTACTTC